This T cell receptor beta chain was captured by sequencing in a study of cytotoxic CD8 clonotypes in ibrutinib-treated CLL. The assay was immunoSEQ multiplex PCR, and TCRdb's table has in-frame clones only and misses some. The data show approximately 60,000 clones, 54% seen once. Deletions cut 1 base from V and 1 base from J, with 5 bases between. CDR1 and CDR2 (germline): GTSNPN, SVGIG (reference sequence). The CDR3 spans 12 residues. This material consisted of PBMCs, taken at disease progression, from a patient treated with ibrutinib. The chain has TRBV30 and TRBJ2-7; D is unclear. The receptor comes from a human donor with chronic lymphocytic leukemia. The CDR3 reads CAWSGVSYEQYF. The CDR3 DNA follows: TGTGCCTGGAGTGGGGTTTCCTACGAGCAGTACTTC. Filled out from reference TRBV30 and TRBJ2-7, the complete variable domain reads SQTIHQWPATLVQPVGSPLSLECTVEGTSNPNLYWYRQAAGRGLQLLFYSVGIGQISSEVPQNLSASRPQDRQFILSSKKLLLSDSGFYLCAWSGVSYEQYFGPGTRLTVT.